One sample yielded the 29 T cell receptor beta chains listed below, sequenced in a study of radiotherapy plus CTLA-4 blockade in lung cancer. Clones were sequenced by immunoSEQ multiplex PCR, and TCRdb holds only the in-frame ones, with some missing. The sample includes tens of thousands of clones, around 83% of them seen just once. Specimen: peripheral blood, collected from a patient treated with radiotherapy plus ipilimumab. All receptors derive from a human donor with non-small cell lung cancer who had stable disease on radiotherapy plus ipilimumab.

J is TRBJ2-5 and V is TRBV29-1, with 7 bases matching TRBD1. CDR3 length: 13 residues. Germline V gene sequence: CDR1 SQVTM, CDR2 ANQGSEA. V lost 3 bases, J lost 6 bases, and 7 bases stayed unmatched. The CDR3 DNA reads TGCAGCGTTGATGAAGGGGGCATGAAGACCCAGTACTTC. Amino acids: CSVDEGGMKTQYF.

V gene TRBV9 combines with J gene TRBJ1-4, with 12 bases aligning to TRBD1. V lost 6 bases to trimming and J lost 4 bases; unmatched junction nucleotides: 4. This CDR3 contains 15 residues. Germline V gene lookup returns CDR1 SGDLS and CDR2 YYNGEE. The CDR3 loop is CASTRDRGLNEKLFF. DNA for the CDR3: TGTGCCAGCACACGGGACAGGGGGCTTAATGAAAAACTGTTTTTT.

The gene calls are TRBV10-2 and TRBJ2-5; D uncertain. The CDR3 runs 16 residues. Trimming removed 1 base from V and 2 bases from J, with 14 bases in between. The germline CDR1 and CDR2 sequences are WSHSY and SAAADI. The CDR3 nucleotides read TGCGCCAGCAGTGAGTGGGCAGCACAGCAACAAGAGACCCAGTACTTC. It specifies CASSEWAAQQQETQYF.

This clone was recorded only once. The sample contains more than one DNA sequence encoding this CDR3. CDR3 protein: CATSRLTGYVDEQFF. CDR3 DNA: TGTGCCACCAGCAGACTAACGGGGTACGTCGATGAGCAGTTCTTC. This rearrangement joins TRBV15 to TRBJ2-1; D possibly corresponds to TRBD2 (5 bases). The germline V and J ends were trimmed by 2 bases and 8 bases, with 16 bases remaining between them. The CDR3 is 15 amino acids. Germline CDR1 LNHNV, CDR2 YYDKDF (reference sequence). Full variable domain (remainder filled in from reference TRBV15 and TRBJ2-1): DAMVIQNPRYQVTQFGKPVTLSCSQTLNHNVMYWYQQKSSQAPKLLFHYYDKDFNNEADTPDNFQSRRPNTSFCFLDIRSPGLGDTAMYLCATSRLTGYVDEQFFGPGTRLTVL.

The chain couples TRBV7-8 to TRBJ1-1; D perhaps matches TRBD1 (6 bases). With 5 bases removed from V and 4 bases from J, the gap between germline ends came to 14 bases. Germline V gene lookup returns CDR1 SGHVS and CDR2 FQNEAQ. CDR3 length equals 14 residues. The CDR3 is CASSPTGLGTEAFF. The CDR3 DNA sequence: TGTGCCAGCAGCCCCACAGGGTTGGGCACTGAAGCTTTCTTT.

V usage is TRBV29-1 and J usage is TRBJ1-2; possibly TRBD1 for D (6 bases). The V gene lost 1 base and the J gene lost 3 bases, with 12 bases spanning the gap. Germline loops: CDR1 SQVTM, CDR2 ANQGSEA. The CDR3 has 14 amino acids. In DNA form, the CDR3 reads TGCAGCGTTGAAGCATACGGGACATACTATGGCTACACCTTC. This translates into CSVEAYGTYYGYTF. Together with reference TRBV29-1 and TRBJ1-2, the CDR3 gives the full variable domain: SAVISQKPSRDICQRGTSLTIQCQVDSQVTMMFWYRQQPGQSLTLIATANQGSEATYESGFVIDKFPISRPNLTFSTLTVSNMSPEDSSIYLCSVEAYGTYYGYTFGSGTRLTVV.

Here the CDR3 DNA reads TGTGCCAGCAGCAAGAGGGTGGGGGGGAACGAGCAGTACTTC. Protein sequence: CASSKRVGGNEQYF. The chain joins TRBV21-1 to TRBJ2-7; the table's D call TRBD2 went unverified against the DNA. TRBV21-1 is tagged as a pseudogene. The CDR3 length is 14 residues.

V gene TRBV5-1 combines with J gene TRBJ2-5; 11 nucleotides match TRBD2. The CDR3 has 15 amino acids. Germline V gene sequence: CDR1 SGHRS, CDR2 YFSETQ. J gave up 3 bases and V 1 base, and 2 bases lay outside the gene matches. The CDR3 region is CASSLRGLAEETQYF. CDR3 coding DNA: TGCGCCAGCAGCTTGAGGGGACTAGCGGAAGAGACCCAGTACTTC.

CDR3 coding DNA: TGTGCCAGCAGCTTTGGGGGGGGCGCAGATACGCAGTATTTT. Protein: CASSFGGGADTQYF. The chain couples TRBV7-6 to TRBJ2-3; D might be TRBD2 (7 bases). Germline lookup yields CDR1 SGHVS and CDR2 FNYEAQ. This CDR3 has 14 amino acids. V lost 3 bases to trimming and J lost 4 bases, with 11 bases between them.

The chain couples TRBV7-6 to TRBJ2-1; 11 nucleotides align to TRBD2. Germline V gives CDR1 SGHVS, CDR2 FNYEAQ. V shed 4 bases, J shed 9 bases, and the junction held 11 bases outside the gene matches. There are 16 residues in the CDR3. CDR3 in DNA: TGTGCCAGCAGCTCTCTAGCGGGGGGCCATATTTTTGAGCAGTTCTTC. As protein: CASSSLAGGHIFEQFF.

This clone is a singleton in its sample. This sequence joins TRBV5-1 and TRBJ1-2; possibly TRBD1 for D (6 bases). The CDR3 length is 15 residues. Per germline, CDR1 SGHRS and CDR2 YFSETQ. The ends were cut back, 4 bases at V and 0 bases at J, with 13 bases in the middle. This CDR3 reads CASSPSGQSNYGYTF. CDR3 nucleotide sequence: TGCGCCAGCAGCCCCTCGGGACAATCTAACTATGGCTACACCTTC.

The V call is TRBV7-6, the J call TRBJ2-2, with 9 bases aligning to TRBD2. The CDR3 runs 15 residues. Germline V lookup: CDR1 SGHVS, CDR2 FNYEAQ. V was pared by 8 bases and J by 2 bases, with 6 bases of the junction left unmatched. The CDR3 reads CASQSGGRNTGELFF. The CDR3 DNA is TGTGCCAGCCAAAGCGGGGGGCGTAACACCGGGGAGCTGTTTTTT.

The chain recombines TRBV5-1 with TRBJ2-3, with 9 bases matching TRBD1. With 4 bases clipped from V and 7 bases from J, the junction kept 10 bases outside the gene matches. Germline-derived CDR1 and CDR2 are SGHRS and YFSETQ. CDR3 size: 15 residues. CDR3 coding DNA: TGCGCCAGCAGCCCGGACAGGGGCGCTTCGAATACGCAGTATTTT. Its protein product is CASSPDRGASNTQYF.

In its sample, this clone was seen once. The chain recombines TRBV4-2 with TRBJ1-5, with a weak D call TRBD1 (6 bases). V was trimmed by 4 bases and J by 1 base, leaving 8 bases between them. The CDR3 runs 14 residues. Germline CDR1 reads LGHNA; CDR2 reads YNFKEQ. DNA for the CDR3: TGTGCCAGCAGCCCTCAGGGGAGCAATCAGCCCCAGCATTTT. Translating it yields CASSPQGSNQPQHF.

The CDR3 sequence is CAWSDRAHSGNTIYF. Written as DNA, the CDR3 is TGTGCCTGGAGTGACCGGGCCCACTCTGGAAACACCATATATTTT. The rearrangement uses TRBV30 and TRBJ1-3; D is undetermined. The V gene lost 1 base and the J gene lost 0 bases, with 10 bases spanning the gap. Germline CDR1 is GTSNPN and CDR2 is SVGIG (reference sequence). This CDR3 has 15 amino acids. Supplemented by reference TRBV30 and TRBJ1-3, the full variable domain reads SQTIHQWPATLVQPVGSPLSLECTVEGTSNPNLYWYRQAAGRGLQLLFYSVGIGQISSEVPQNLSASRPQDRQFILSSKKLLLSDSGFYLCAWSDRAHSGNTIYFGEGSWLTVV.

V and J are TRBV29-1 and TRBJ2-3; 12 bases line up with TRBD2. Trimming at V came to 6 bases and at J to 3 bases, leaving 7 bases not matched to a gene. The germline CDR1 and CDR2 sequences are SQVTM and ANQGSEA. The CDR3 is 15 residues long. The CDR3 loop reads CSVQRTSGDTDTQYF. In DNA form, the CDR3 reads TGCAGCGTGCAACGGACTAGCGGGGATACAGATACGCAGTATTTT.

The chain combines TRBV5-6 with TRBJ1-5; 8 bases match TRBD1. The CDR3 extends over 14 amino acids. CDR1 and CDR2 from the germline V gene are SGHDT and YYEEEE. After removal of 4 bases from V and 1 base from J, the junction contained 1 base not matched to a gene. The CDR3 DNA is TGTGCCAGCAGCAGGACAGGGAGCAATCAGCCCCAGCATTTT. It yields the protein CASSRTGSNQPQHF.

CDR3 nucleotides: TGTGCCAGCAGCCCCAGTGCTAGCGGCAACTCCTACGAGCAGTACTTC. Translation gives CASSPSASGNSYEQYF. The chain combines TRBV4-2 with TRBJ2-7, with 7 bases identical to TRBD2. Germline assignment: CDR1 LGHNA and CDR2 YNFKEQ. CDR3 length: 16 residues. V was pared by 4 bases and J by 0 bases, with 9 bases of the junction left unmatched.

The chain has TRBV5-1 and TRBJ2-5; TRBD2 aligns across 10 bases. Germline V CDR1 and CDR2: SGHRS, YFSETQ. This CDR3 comprises 15 residues. After removal of 0 bases from V and 10 bases from J, the junction contained 9 bases not matched to a gene. In DNA form, the CDR3 reads TGCGCCAGCAGCTTGGACCCTAGCGGGAGAGGGGACCAGTACTTC. Its protein product is CASSLDPSGRGDQYF.

The chain couples TRBV6-6 to TRBJ1-1; D is perhaps TRBD1 (5 bases). V shed 4 bases and J shed 2 bases, with 14 bases lying between them. CDR3 length: 15 residues. CDR1 and CDR2 (germline): MNHNY, SVGAGI (reference sequence). This CDR3 reads CASSSKGHLNTEAFF. Here the CDR3 DNA reads TGTGCCAGCAGTTCCAAAGGACACCTTAACACTGAAGCTTTCTTT.

This rearrangement joins TRBV9 to TRBJ1-1, with 7 positions matching TRBD1. Per the germline V gene, CDR1 is SGDLS and CDR2 is YYNGEE. Trimming removed 4 bases from V and 5 bases from J; junction bases left unmatched: 11. The CDR3 contains 15 residues. The CDR3 DNA follows: TGTGCCAGCAGCCCTTACGACAGGGCGGGAACTGAAGCTTTCTTT. Translated: CASSPYDRAGTEAFF. Supplemented by reference TRBV9 and TRBJ1-1, the full variable domain reads DSGVTQTPKHLITATGQRVTLRCSPRSGDLSVYWYQQSLDQGLQFLIQYYNGEERAKGNILERFSAQQFPDLHSELNLSSLELGDSALYFCASSPYDRAGTEAFFGQGTRLTVV.

The chain joins TRBV19 to TRBJ2-5, with a tentative D call TRBD2 (5 bases). Trimming took 3 bases from V and 8 from J, leaving 19 bases between them. The CDR3 runs 15 residues. CDR1 and CDR2 (germline): LNHDA, SQIVND (reference sequence). The CDR3 sequence is CASSISTNPAVTQYF. The CDR3, as DNA: TGTGCCAGTAGTATTTCGACTAACCCCGCGGTAACCCAGTACTTC. Drawing the rest from reference TRBV19 and TRBJ2-5, the complete variable domain is DGGITQSPKYLFRKEGQNVTLSCEQNLNHDAMYWYRQDPGQGLRLIYYSQIVNDFQKGDIAEGYSVSREKKESFPLTVTSAQKNPTAFYLCASSISTNPAVTQYFGPGTRLLVL.

The chain links TRBV13 to TRBJ2-5, with a possible D match to TRBD1 (5 bases). Germline-derived CDR1 and CDR2 are PRHDT and FYEKMQ (reference sequence). Trimming took 0 bases from V and 5 from J, leaving 16 bases between them. The CDR3 loop spans 16 amino acids. The CDR3 protein is CASSLGRQGAAETQYF. DNA of the CDR3: TGTGCCAGCAGCTTAGGCAGGCAGGGTGCAGCGGAGACCCAGTACTTC.

The chain employs TRBV27 and TRBJ2-7; TRBD2 aligns across 7 bases. V lost 5 bases, J lost 4 bases, and 8 bases stayed unmatched. The CDR3 has 14 residues. Germline CDR1 and CDR2: MNHEY and SMNVEV (reference sequence). CDR3 protein: CASSPLGGSYEQYF. In DNA form, the CDR3 reads TGTGCCAGCAGTCCGCTTGGCGGGAGTTACGAGCAGTACTTC.

The chain is built from TRBV18 and TRBJ1-5; a weak D match, TRBD1 (6 bases). The V end was cut by 4 bases, the J end by 1 base, with 17 bases between. There are 17 residues in the CDR3. CDR1 is KGHSH, CDR2 LQKENI, per germline. Written as DNA, the CDR3 is TGTGCCAGCTCACTCGTAGCAGGGGCCAAGAGCAATCAGCCCCAGCATTTT. It codes for CASSLVAGAKSNQPQHF.

The chain is built from TRBV18 and TRBJ2-7; TRBD2 might be the D (6 bases). V dropped 2 bases and J dropped 6 bases, with 11 bases sitting between them. CDR3 size: 13 residues. Germline values: CDR1 KGHSH, CDR2 LQKENI. The CDR3 sequence: CASSPGVSGEQYF. The CDR3 nucleotides are TGTGCCAGCTCACCAGGGGTTAGCGGCGAGCAGTACTTC. The variable domain in full, completed from reference TRBV18 and TRBJ2-7, reads NAGVMQNPRHLVRRRGQEARLRCSPMKGHSHVYWYRQLPEEGLKFMVYLQKENIIDESGMPKERFSAEFPKEGPSILRIQQVVRGDSAAYFCASSPGVSGEQYFGPGTRLTVT.

V usage is TRBV7-6 and J usage is TRBJ2-5; D possibly uses TRBD1 or TRBD2 (6 bases each). CDR1 and CDR2 from the germline V gene are SGHVS and FNYEAQ. This CDR3 has 14 residues. V was cut by 2 bases and J by 2 bases, with 9 bases left in between. CDR3 in amino acids: CASSLRGEQETQYF. CDR3 in DNA: TGTGCCAGCAGCTTAAGGGGGGAACAAGAGACCCAGTACTTC.

This CDR3 is CASSNGGLQGNEQFF. The CDR3 DNA sequence: TGTGCCAGCAGTAACGGAGGGTTACAGGGAAACGAGCAGTTCTTC. V gene TRBV28 combines with J gene TRBJ2-1; D tentatively reads TRBD1 or TRBD2 (6 bases each). The CDR3 loop spans 15 amino acids. Trimming took 5 bases from V and 10 from J, leaving 21 bases between them. From germline, CDR1 is MDHEN and CDR2 SYDVKM.

With regard to this clone: The same CDR3 is also encoded by other DNA sequences in this sample. In DNA, the CDR3 is TGTGCCAGCTCACTTCAGAACACTGAAGCTTTCTTT. It encodes CASSLQNTEAFF. This sequence joins TRBV18 and TRBJ1-1; D not certain. Trimming pared 4 bases from V and 1 base from J, leaving 4 bases between. CDR1 is KGHSH, CDR2 LQKENI, per germline. The CDR3 contains 12 residues.